These T cell receptor beta chains were read from a single sample in a study of blood T cell repertoires in COVID-19. TCRdb's copy holds only in-frame clones and misses some; the assay was immunoSEQ multiplex PCR. This sample has 150,000 to 200,000 clones, with roughly 91% found just once. Sequencing was carried out using peripheral blood. These receptors all come from a man aged 35-49 years with active or convalescent COVID-19. CDR3s include the opening cysteine and the closing phenylalanine or tryptophan. The D gene is left open where the match is weak. Size tells how often a clone was seen (once, few, many) or the class of an expanded clone, and some rows leave it out.

few	TRBV2	TRBD1	TRBJ2-7	TGTGCCAGCACTAGGACAGGCGGGTACGAGCAGTACTTC	CASTRTGGYEQYF
-	TRBV6-5	TRBD1	TRBJ1-3	TGTGCCAGCAGCCGGGGACAGACCTCTGGAAACACCATATATTTT	CASSRGQTSGNTIYF
-	TRBV9	TRBD2	TRBJ2-2	TGTGCCAGCAGCGTAACAGCGGGGGCTAACACCGGGGAGCTGTTTTTT	CASSVTAGANTGELFF
-	TRBV7-9	TRBD2	TRBJ2-3	TGTGCCAGCACCACGGGACTAGCGGAGTTCACAGATACGCAGTATTTT	CASTTGLAEFTDTQYF
-	TRBV11-2	-	TRBJ2-3	TGTGCCAGCAGCTTAGATCCTAGTATGGATACGCAGTATTTT	CASSLDPSMDTQYF
-	TRBV6-2/TRBV6-3	-	TRBJ1-6	TGTGCCAGCATCCCGAGCAGGGGATCACCCCTCCACTTT	CASIPSRGSPLHF
-	TRBV7-2	TRBD1	TRBJ2-3	TGTGCCAGCAGCTTAGGACAGGGGGTAGATACGCAGTATTTT	CASSLGQGVDTQYF
-	TRBV29-1	-	TRBJ2-1	TGCAGCGTTGAGAAGCGGACGGGTTCCTACAATGAGCAGTTCTTC	CSVEKRTGSYNEQFF
-	TRBV7-2	-	TRBJ1-1	TGTGCCAGCAGCTTACCTTCGGGTAGAAACACTGAAGCTTTCTTT	CASSLPSGRNTEAFF
-	TRBV19	TRBD2	TRBJ2-5	TGTGCCAGTAGTAGGACTAGCGGGAGGAGGGTGGGGACCCAGTACTTC	CASSRTSGRRVGTQYF
-	TRBV7-2	-	TRBJ1-1	TGTGCCAGCAGCTCCAGGACAGAGAACACTGAAGCTTTCTTT	CASSSRTENTEAFF
-	TRBV19	-	TRBJ2-5	TGTGCCAGTAGTATCAGGGGCCACCAAGAGACCCAGTACTTC	CASSIRGHQETQYF
-	TRBV6-1	-	TRBJ1-6	TGTGCCAGCAGTGAACAGTCAGGGGCGCGCAATTCACCCCTCCACTTT	CASSEQSGARNSPLHF
-	TRBV9	TRBD1	TRBJ1-3	TGTGCCAGCAGCGTAGACGGGACAGGGGCCGGAAACACCATATATTTT	CASSVDGTGAGNTIYF
-	TRBV2	-	TRBJ2-7	TGTGCCAGCAGTGAAAGGGGACTTATACCTACGGACGAGCAGTACTTC	CASSERGLIPTDEQYF